Below are 28 T cell receptor beta chains sequenced from a single sample in a study of intratumoral heterogeneity in liver cancer. The table came from immunoSEQ multiplex PCR; TCRdb's copy has only in-frame clones and leaves some out. The table records 20,000 to 25,000 clones, just under 75% of them present only once. The material was tumor-adjacent normal tissue, obtained before any cancer treatment. The receptors stem from a woman between 70 and 85 years old with hepatocellular carcinoma.

The chain joins TRBV5-1 to TRBJ2-3, with D possibly TRBD1 on 5 matching bases. V gave up 2 bases and J gave up 0 bases, with 10 bases separating them. CDR3 length equals 15 residues. Germline CDR1 SGHRS, CDR2 YFSETQ. This CDR3 is CASSFQGFSTDTQYF. CDR3 nucleotide sequence: TGCGCCAGCAGCTTTCAGGGATTCAGCACAGATACGCAGTATTTT.

The chain is built from TRBV4-1 and TRBJ2-2, with TRBD1 matching 9 bases. This CDR3 is built from 18 residues. CDR1 MGHRA and CDR2 YSYEKL come from the germline V gene. V trimming: 0 bases; J trimming: 6 bases; junction bases outside the gene matches: 11. CDR3 residues: CASSQDLYRGLDAGELFF. The CDR3 DNA reads as TGCGCCAGCAGCCAAGATCTATACAGGGGGCTCGACGCCGGGGAGCTGTTTTTT.

V usage is TRBV28 and J usage is TRBJ1-3, with D hard to call. Between the trimmed V and J ends, which lost 7 bases and 2 bases, there was a span of 9 bases. The CDR3 is 13 amino acids. The V gene's germline CDR1 is MDHEN and CDR2 SYDVKM. The CDR3 sequence is CASKVGPGNTIYF. The CDR3 region has the DNA TGTGCCAGCAAGGTGGGTCCTGGAAACACCATATATTTT. The full variable domain, its missing parts supplied by reference TRBV28 and TRBJ1-3, is DVKVTQSSRYLVKRTGEKVFLECVQDMDHENMFWYRQDPGLGLRLIYFSYDVKMKEKGDIPEGYSVSREKKERFSLILESASTNQTSMYLCASKVGPGNTIYFGEGSWLTVV.

The chain links TRBV9 to TRBJ2-1, with D possibly being TRBD2 (5 bases). Germline CDR1 is SGDLS and CDR2 is YYNGEE. Trimming cost V 0 bases and J 5 bases, with 12 bases left between them. There are 15 residues in the CDR3. In DNA, the CDR3 is TGTGCCAGCAGCGTAGGAGTAGCGTCGAACAATGAGCAGTTCTTC. This sequence encodes CASSVGVASNNEQFF.

This rearrangement joins TRBV19 to TRBJ2-1; 13 nucleotides line up with TRBD2. The CDR3 has 13 residues. J gave up 13 bases and V 2 bases, and 2 bases lay outside the gene matches. In germline, CDR1 is LNHDA, CDR2 SQIVND (reference sequence). CDR3 in amino acids: CASSIRTSGSQFF. As DNA, the CDR3 is TGTGCCAGTAGTATACGGACTAGCGGGAGCCAGTTCTTC.

The chain links TRBV5-4 to TRBJ2-2; D possibly corresponds to TRBD2 (5 bases). The V end was cut by 0 bases, the J end by 4 bases, with 13 bases between. Germline assignment: CDR1 SGHNT and CDR2 YYREEE (reference sequence). The CDR3 is made up of 16 amino acids. The CDR3 region is CASSLAGSGITGELFF. CDR3 sequence (DNA): TGTGCCAGCAGCTTGGCCGGGTCCGGGATCACCGGGGAGCTGTTTTTT.

The rearrangement links TRBV3-1 (or the pseudogene TRBV3-2) to TRBJ1-5, with 8 bases that match TRBD1. The CDR3 is made up of 15 amino acids. Per the germline V gene, CDR1 is LGHDT and CDR2 is YNNKEL (reference sequence). Unmatched junction bases numbered 5, after V lost 1 base and J lost 6 bases. The DNA of the CDR3 is TGTGCCAGCAGCCAAGCCCCAGGGGGCTTTCAGCCCCAGCATTTT. Protein product: CASSQAPGGFQPQHF.

This clone was seen a few times. This chain links TRBV7-9 with TRBJ2-2; D gene unclear. Germline V CDR1 and CDR2: SEHNR, FQNEAQ (reference sequence). Trimming removed 5 bases at V and 2 bases at J, with 6 bases between. CDR3 size: 13 residues. For the CDR3, the DNA is TGTGCCAGCAGCCCCTCCAACACCGGGGAGCTGTTTTTT. Protein: CASSPSNTGELFF. Filled out from reference TRBV7-9 and TRBJ2-2, the complete variable domain reads DTGVSQNPRHKITKRGQNVTFRCDPISEHNRLYWYRQTLGQGPEFLTYFQNEAQLEKSRLLSDRFSAERPKGSFSTLEIQRTEQGDSAMYLCASSPSNTGELFFGEGSRLTVL.

The J gene is TRBJ1-2, the V gene TRBV28; D unresolved. V was shortened by 6 bases and J by 4 bases, with 15 bases between the two germline ends. This CDR3 contains 14 residues. Germline V CDR1 and CDR2: MDHEN, SYDVKM. The CDR3 DNA reads TGTGCCAGCAGGAGGGAGGGTAGGTCCTATGGCTACACCTTC. Residues: CASRREGRSYGYTF.

This chain uses TRBV5-4 with TRBJ1-2, with a possible D match to TRBD1 (6 bases). V was pared by 3 bases and J by 8 bases, with 17 bases between. This CDR3 comprises 14 residues. Germline V gene sequence: CDR1 SGHNT, CDR2 YYREEE (reference sequence). The CDR3 DNA reads as TGTGCCAGCAGCTCTCGGACAGAACTTATAGGCTACACCTTC. Its translation: CASSSRTELIGYTF.

As regards this clone: Other DNA sequences in the same sample also yield this CDR3. CDR3 sequence reads: CASSLGDGSSYEQYF. CDR3 bases: TGCGCCAGCAGCTTAGGGGACGGAAGCTCCTACGAGCAGTACTTC. The chain recombines TRBV5-1 with TRBJ2-7; perhaps D is TRBD1 or TRBD2 (5 bases each). V lost 2 bases and J 0 bases, leaving 12 bases between the germline ends. The CDR3 length is 15 residues. The germline V gene encodes CDR1 SGHRS and CDR2 YFSETQ.

V is TRBV19 and J is TRBJ2-1, with 9 nucleotides matching TRBD2. The CDR3 spans 14 residues. The germline CDR1 and CDR2 sequences are LNHDA and SQIVND (reference sequence). Germline trimming cut 0 bases from V and 7 bases from J; bases unmatched to any gene: 1. CDR3 nucleotides: TGTGCCAGTAGTATAGACCTAGCGGGAAATGAGCAGTTCTTC. Protein sequence: CASSIDLAGNEQFF.

This chain links TRBV2 with TRBJ1-5, with unresolved D. The germline V gene has CDR1 SNHLY and CDR2 FYNNEI. The CDR3 covers 13 residues. V lost 6 bases and J lost 3, with 9 bases in between. The CDR3 DNA reads as TGTGCCAGCAGGGAGGATTACAATCAGCCCCAGCATTTT. Amino acids: CASREDYNQPQHF.

The chain is built from TRBV12-2 and TRBJ2-1. TRBV12-2 is designated a pseudogene. There are 17 residues in the CDR3. CDR3 coding DNA: TGTGCAAGTCGCTTAGACTACACAGGGGAGGGCTACAATGAGCAGTTCTTC. Residues: CASRLDYTGEGYNEQFF.

The rearrangement links TRBV24-1 to TRBJ1-5, with D possibly being TRBD1 (5 bases). CDR1 is KGHDR and CDR2 is SFDVKD in the germline V gene. V lost 7 bases to trimming and J lost 9 bases, with 12 bases between them. This CDR3 region has 12 residues. CDR3 in amino acids: CATRDSAGPQHF. The CDR3, as DNA: TGTGCCACCAGAGACAGCGCGGGGCCCCAGCATTTT.

V gene TRBV6-5 combines with J gene TRBJ1-1; the D is unclear. CDR1 and CDR2 (germline): MNHEY, SVGAGI. The germline V and J ends were trimmed by 4 bases and 4 bases, with 19 bases remaining between them. This CDR3 spans 16 amino acids. The CDR3 nucleotides are TGTGCCAGCAGTTCCCCCGGAGAGGGTCTATTCACTGAAGCTTTCTTT. As protein: CASSSPGEGLFTEAFF.

The V and J genes are TRBV7-6 and TRBJ2-5, with D unresolved. Germline-derived CDR1 and CDR2 are SGHVS and FNYEAQ. The CDR3 is 14 residues long. Between the trimmed V and J ends, which lost 3 bases and 1 base, there was a span of 9 bases. The CDR3 sequence: CASSFGGPQETQYF. CDR3 coding DNA: TGTGCCAGCAGCTTTGGCGGTCCCCAAGAGACCCAGTACTTC.

The V gene is TRBV25-1, the J gene TRBJ1-1, with 9 bases aligning to TRBD1. Germline V gives CDR1 MGHDK, CDR2 SYGVNS. The CDR3 spans 14 residues. The J segment lost 4 bases and the V segment lost 4 bases, leaving 4 bases of the junction unmatched. DNA for the CDR3: TGTGCCAGCAGTGGGACAGGGGTGGTCACTGAAGCTTTCTTT. It translates to CASSGTGVVTEAFF.

The chain recombines TRBV20-1 with TRBJ2-7; D not resolved. The CDR3 has 9 residues. CDR1 is DFQATT and CDR2 is SNEGSKA in the germline V gene (reference sequence). V gave up 6 bases and J gave up 4 bases, with 4 bases separating them. CDR3 nucleotides: TGCAGTGCCTCTTACGAGCAGTACTTC. Its translation: CSASYEQYF.

The rearrangement joins TRBV28 to TRBJ1-5; the D is unclear. The CDR3 covers 14 residues. V lost 0 bases and J lost 1, with 4 bases in between. Germline V gene sequence: CDR1 MDHEN, CDR2 SYDVKM. For the CDR3, the DNA is TGTGCCAGCAGTTTATGGGGGAGCAATCAGCCCCAGCATTTT. Its translation is CASSLWGSNQPQHF.

The chain's CDR3 is CAWSADTQYF. CDR3 bases: TGTGCCTGGTCGGCTGATACGCAGTATTTT. The chain carries TRBV30 and TRBJ2-3; no firm D call. The germline gives CDR1 GTSNPN, CDR2 SVGIG (reference sequence). The CDR3 is made up of 10 amino acids. Trimming removed 5 bases from V and 6 bases from J, with 6 bases in between.

The chain employs TRBV3-1 (or the pseudogene TRBV3-2) and TRBJ2-7; D gene unclear. In germline, CDR1 is LGHDT, CDR2 YNNKEL (reference sequence). V lost 3 bases, J lost 3 bases, and 3 bases lay in between. The CDR3 sequence is 11 residues long. This CDR3 reads CASSQLYEQYF. In DNA, the CDR3 is TGTGCCAGCAGCCAGCTCTACGAGCAGTACTTC.

The chain joins TRBV5-1 to TRBJ2-1, with 7 nucleotides matching TRBD1. The germline CDR1 and CDR2 sequences are SGHRS and YFSETQ. The CDR3 covers 15 residues. Trimming removed 2 bases from V and 0 bases from J; junction bases left unmatched: 2. CDR3 nucleotide sequence: TGCGCCAGCAGCTTAGGGGACAGCTCCTACAATGAGCAGTTCTTC. Protein: CASSLGDSSYNEQFF.

The rearrangement links TRBV24-1 to TRBJ2-1, with TRBD2 matching over 12 bases. This CDR3 region has 15 residues. Trimming cost V 4 bases and J 8 bases; bases outside gene matches: 5. CDR1 is KGHDR and CDR2 is SFDVKD in the germline V gene. Here the CDR3 reads CATSESSGRAYEQFF. The CDR3 coding sequence is TGTGCCACCAGTGAGTCTAGCGGGAGGGCCTATGAGCAGTTCTTC.

This chain uses TRBV12-2 with TRBJ2-1; TRBD2 is taken as the D call from the table, unchecked against the DNA. TRBV12-2 represents a pseudogene. This CDR3 spans 17 amino acids. CDR3 in amino acids: CASRLAQSSGPYNEQFF. The CDR3 DNA sequence: TGTGCAAGTCGCTTAGCGCAGTCAAGCGGACCCTACAATGAGCAGTTCTTC.

The table lists this clone with a count of one. The chain carries TRBV6-1 and TRBJ1-2; no clear D gene. CDR1 is MNHNS, CDR2 SASEGT, per germline. The V gene lost 2 bases and the J gene lost 4 bases, with 11 bases spanning the gap. The CDR3 length is 14 residues. The CDR3 bases are TGTGCCAGCAGTGAATATGCACAGAGCTATGGCTACACCTTC. This gives the protein CASSEYAQSYGYTF.

The chain recombines TRBV25-1 with TRBJ1-1; possible D gene TRBD1, 5 bases. V was cut by 6 bases and J by 5 bases, with 13 bases left in between. Germline CDR1 and CDR2: MGHDK and SYGVNS. CDR3 size: 13 residues. CDR3 protein: CASSRGGGTEAFF. The CDR3 coding sequence is TGTGCCAGCAGCCGCGGGGGGGGGACTGAAGCTTTCTTT.

The chain combines TRBV6-4 with TRBJ2-2, with D possibly being TRBD1 (6 bases). There are 14 residues in the CDR3. Germline loops: CDR1 MRHNA, CDR2 SNTAGT. The germline V and J ends were trimmed by 4 bases and 3 bases, with 9 bases remaining between them. This CDR3 reads CASSAGADTGELFF. In DNA, the CDR3 is TGTGCCAGCAGTGCAGGGGCGGACACCGGGGAGCTGTTTTTT.